The 8 T cell receptor beta chains reported below all come from one sample, sequenced in a study of blood T cells in healthy people across ages. Combining a sample-barcoded 5' primer with a J-beta primer mix, a second PCR ran for roughly 7 to 12 cycles. One entry per CDR3 protein, called by TCRdb with MiXCR from the 5' RACE reads. The sample includes 980,000 or so distinct CDR3 sequences, around 48% of them seen just once. Sample: blood. The receptors stem from a man aged 30 to 39 in good health.

The chain has TRBV7-2 and TRBJ2-3; the D gene is possibly TRBD1 (5 bases). V dropped 5 bases and J dropped 1 base, with 16 bases sitting between them. This CDR3 region has 16 residues. Looked up from germline, CDR1 is SGHTA and CDR2 is FQGNSA. The CDR3 DNA reads TGTGCCAGCAGCCCTAAAAAAGGGGCCCGCACAGATACGCAGTATTTT. This translates into CASSPKKGARTDTQYF.

V usage is TRBV6-2 or TRBV6-3 and J usage is TRBJ2-7; 7 positions match TRBD2. The CDR3 sequence is 15 residues long. Trimming took 6 bases from V and 0 from J; bases not matched to a gene: 8. The germline V gene has CDR1 MNHEY and CDR2 SVGEGT. The CDR3 is CASRPRVAGSYEQYF. DNA of the CDR3: TGTGCCAGCAGGCCTCGAGTAGCGGGCTCCTACGAGCAGTACTTC.

The chain recombines TRBV20-1 with TRBJ2-6; TRBD1 aligns across 8 bases. The CDR3 is 14 amino acids. The germline gives CDR1 DFQATT, CDR2 SNEGSKA (reference sequence). V was clipped by 3 bases and J by 2 bases; unmatched bases: 0. For the CDR3, the DNA is TGCAGTGCTAGGACAGGGGCTGGGGCCAACGTCCTGACTTTC. Translating gives CSARTGAGANVLTF.

This clonotype was observed a handful of times. This sequence joins TRBV6-6 and TRBJ2-7; D ambiguous. The CDR3 runs 12 residues. Per germline, CDR1 MNHNY and CDR2 SVGAGI (reference sequence). Trimming shortened V by 2 bases and J by 5 bases, and 7 bases separated the two germline ends. Written as DNA, the CDR3 is TGTGCCAGCAGTTACGAAGGGAACGAGCAGTACTTC. It encodes CASSYEGNEQYF.

This chain uses TRBV12-3 or TRBV12-4 with TRBJ1-2, with D maybe TRBD1 (5 bases). V gave up 2 bases and J gave up 12 bases, with 10 bases separating them. This CDR3 is 11 amino acids long. In DNA form, the CDR3 reads TGTGCCAGCAGTTTATGGGGGGAGGACACCTTC. It translates to CASSLWGEDTF.

The chain recombines TRBV3-1 with TRBJ1-1; no clear D. The CDR3 covers 11 residues. Germline V gene sequence: CDR1 LGHDT, CDR2 YNNKEL (reference sequence). Trimming removed 8 bases at V and 0 bases at J, with 4 bases between. As DNA, the CDR3 is TGTGCCAGCGGGCTGAACACTGAAGCTTTCTTT. Amino acid sequence: CASGLNTEAFF. Supplemented by reference TRBV3-1 and TRBJ1-1, the full variable domain reads DTAVSQTPKYLVTQMGNDKSIKCEQNLGHDTMYWYKQDSKKFLKIMFSYNNKELIINETVPNRFSPKSPDKAHLNLHINSLELGDSAVYFCASGLNTEAFFGQGTRLTVV.

This clonotype was picked up a small number of times. CDR3 region: CARSQDGGETYEQYF. For the CDR3, the DNA is TGTGCCCGCTCTCAAGATGGGGGAGAGACCTACGAGCAGTACTTC. This chain joins TRBV6-6 and TRBJ2-5; D may match TRBD1 or TRBD2 (5 bases each). The end of the DNA fits TRBJ2-7 better, so the J call may be wrong. The length of the CDR3 is 15 residues. The V gene's germline CDR1 is MNHNY and CDR2 SVGAGI (reference sequence).

V and J are TRBV25-1 and TRBJ2-7; D is uncertain. The J call could be wrong; TRBJ2-5 is a better fit for the DNA end. The V gene's germline CDR1 is MGHDK and CDR2 SYGVNS. The CDR3 has 14 amino acids. DNA for the CDR3: TGTGCCAGCAGTGAAGATCTAGGGCAAGAGACCCAGTACTTC. Amino acid sequence: CASSEDLGQETQYF.